This entry features one T cell receptor (beta chain) sequence. What it binds is unknown. The data originate from a study of T cell responses to AZD1222 COVID-19 vaccine. Assay used: immunoSEQ multiplex PCR; TCRdb lists only in-frame clones, some missing. The sample lists 120,000 to 150,000 clones, 80% to 95% occurring once. Combined were second doses at about 4 or about 12 weeks. General observations from the study: A reported finding is that nearly half of spike-specific TCRs target unmutated variant regions.

This TCR came from an adult who received the AZD1222 COVID-19 vaccine. Sequenced here: peripheral blood, sampled 28 days after the second AZD1222 dose.

CDR3 in DNA: TGTGCCAGTAGTATTCCCCTAGTGTTTACCTACAATGAGCAGTTCTTC. Its protein is CASSIPLVFTYNEQFF. The chain recombines TRBV19 with TRBJ2-1, with D unclear. Germline V gene data show CDR1 as LNHDA and CDR2 as SQIVND (reference sequence). V lost 3 bases, J lost 2 bases, and 14 bases lay in between. The CDR3 has 16 residues.